These 8 T cell receptor beta chains originate from one sample sequenced in a study of cytomegalovirus exposure and HLA in healthy donors. Use of 60 Vbeta and 13 Jbeta primers characterized the PCR. Assay: immunoSEQ multiplex PCR; the TCRdb copy retains only in-frame clones and omits some. The sample contains some 160,000 clones, around 72% of which appear only once. Sequenced: PBMCs. The receptor source for this set is a man aged 35 to 55 in good health and CMV-seronegative.

The V and J genes are TRBV5-1 and TRBJ1-6, with 7 bases identical to TRBD1. The CDR3 is made up of 13 amino acids. Losses at the gene ends were 2 bases for V and 8 bases for J; bases not matched to a gene: 1. Germline lookup yields CDR1 SGHRS and CDR2 YFSETQ. Here the CDR3 reads CASSFTGDSPLHF. In nucleotides, the CDR3 is TGCGCCAGCAGCTTTACAGGGGATTCACCCCTCCACTTT.

This clone has only a few counts. This chain connects TRBV28 to TRBJ2-1; D might be TRBD2 (5 bases). The CDR3 runs 15 residues. Looked up from germline, CDR1 is MDHEN and CDR2 is SYDVKM. V lost 2 bases and J 7 bases, leaving 15 bases between the germline ends. The DNA of the CDR3 is TGTGCCAGCAGTTTAGACCGGGAACTTACGAATGAGCAGTTCTTC. Amino acid sequence: CASSLDRELTNEQFF. The complete variable domain, with remaining parts taken from reference TRBV28 and TRBJ2-1, reads DVKVTQSSRYLVKRTGEKVFLECVQDMDHENMFWYRQDPGLGLRLIYFSYDVKMKEKGDIPEGYSVSREKKERFSLILESASTNQTSMYLCASSLDRELTNEQFFGPGTRLTVL.

In this sample, this clone turned up once. The gene calls are TRBV6-1 and TRBJ2-5, with TRBD2 as a possible D gene (5 bases). CDR1 is MNHNS, CDR2 SASEGT, per germline. The CDR3 runs to 14 residues. The germline V and J ends were trimmed by 6 bases and 5 bases, with 16 bases remaining between them. Here the CDR3 DNA reads TGTGCCAGCAGCCCGGTGAGAGGGCGGGAGACCCAGTACTTC. Its translation is CASSPVRGRETQYF.

This clone showed up just a few times. The genes are TRBV7-2 and TRBJ2-5; 9 positions match TRBD2. The CDR3 is 14 amino acids. After removal of 9 bases from V and 1 base from J, the junction contained 6 bases not matched to a gene. Looked up from germline, CDR1 is SGHTA and CDR2 is FQGNSA. CDR3 DNA sequence: TGTGCCAGTCAAGCGGGGGGAGGCCAAGAGACCCAGTACTTC. Translation: CASQAGGGQETQYF. Full variable domain (missing parts from reference TRBV7-2 and TRBJ2-5): GAGVSQSPSNKVTEKGKDVELRCDPISGHTALYWYRQSLGQGLEFLIYFQGNSAPDKSGLPSDRFSAERTGGSVSTLTIQRTQQEDSAVYLCASQAGGGQETQYFGPGTRLLVL.

A remark on this clone: Mismatch with germline at one junction end may stem from a read error. V is TRBV30 and J is TRBJ1-1; tentative D call: TRBD1 (5 bases). Germline V gives CDR1 GTSNPN, CDR2 SVGIG (reference sequence). This CDR3 has 12 residues. CDR3 DNA: TGTGCCTGGAGTCCCACCGGGACTGGAGCTTTCTTT. This codes for CAWSPTGTGAFF.

The chain has TRBV10-3 and TRBJ2-2; D gene ambiguous. The CDR3 extends over 12 amino acids. The V end lost 8 bases, the J end lost 3 bases, and 7 bases lay between the germline ends. Per the germline V gene, CDR1 is ENHRY and CDR2 is SYGVKD. The CDR3 region is CAIFVDTGELFF. CDR3 sequence (DNA): TGTGCCATCTTTGTAGACACCGGGGAGCTGTTTTTT.

The rearrangement links TRBV30 to TRBJ2-2; TRBD1 aligns across 7 bases. This CDR3 is 15 amino acids long. V shed 3 bases, J shed 8 bases, and the junction held 12 bases outside the gene matches. Germline CDR1 reads GTSNPN; CDR2 reads SVGIG (reference sequence). CDR3 nucleotide sequence: TGTGCCTGGAGGGGGGACAGAATAGGGAAGGGGGAGCTGTTTTTT. This translates into CAWRGDRIGKGELFF.

The rearrangement joins TRBV7-9 to TRBJ2-7; 8 bases align to TRBD1. The V gene's germline CDR1 is SEHNR and CDR2 FQNEAQ (reference sequence). The V segment lost 2 bases and the J segment 4 bases; nucleotides outside the gene matches: 7. The CDR3 consists of 15 residues. The CDR3 DNA reads TGTGCCAGCAGCTTAAGGGCAGGGGGCTTATACGAGCAGTACTTC. Translating it yields CASSLRAGGLYEQYF.